This TCR beta chain was captured by sequencing in a study of cytomegalovirus exposure and HLA in healthy donors. About this clone: Its matching antigen is unknown.

Some clones are missing from TCRdb's copy, which holds only in-frame ones; the method was immunoSEQ multiplex PCR. The sample holds fewer than 400,000 clones, roughly 90% seen once. Study results and caveats: Cytomegalovirus association was assigned to about 150 TCR beta chains. The classifier, whose performance was assessed in both the original and validation cohorts, reportedly diagnosed cytomegalovirus status with high specificity and sensitivity. Many donors carried some public TCRs, although rarity characterized most TCR sequences.

The donors were part of the validation cohort, which consisted of more than 90 subjects and was separate from the first cohort of roughly 620 subjects. Trimming took 4 bases from V and 3 from J; bases not matched to a gene: 2. The CDR3 is 14 amino acids. The germline V gene encodes CDR1 MNHEY and CDR2 SMNVEV (reference sequence). The gene calls are TRBV27 and TRBJ2-5; 10 bases are a match to TRBD2. Input material: PBMCs. The receptor comes from a man aged 30 to 45 in good health and CMV-seronegative. CDR3 bases: TGTGCCAGCAGTTCTAGCGGGGGAAAAGAGACCCAGTACTTC. Translating gives CASSSSGGKETQYF.